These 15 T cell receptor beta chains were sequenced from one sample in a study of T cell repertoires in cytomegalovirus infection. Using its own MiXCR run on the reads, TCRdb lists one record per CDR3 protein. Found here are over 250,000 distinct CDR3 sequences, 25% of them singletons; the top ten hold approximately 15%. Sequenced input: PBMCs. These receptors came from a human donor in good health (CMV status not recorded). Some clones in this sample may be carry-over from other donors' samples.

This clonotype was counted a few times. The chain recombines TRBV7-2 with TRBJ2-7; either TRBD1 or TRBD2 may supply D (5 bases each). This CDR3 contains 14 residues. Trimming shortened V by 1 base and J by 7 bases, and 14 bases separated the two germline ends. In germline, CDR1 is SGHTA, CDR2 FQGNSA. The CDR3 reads CASSLVSGTGEQYV. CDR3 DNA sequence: TGTGCCAGCAGCTTAGTATCGGGGACGGGAGAGCAGTACGTC.

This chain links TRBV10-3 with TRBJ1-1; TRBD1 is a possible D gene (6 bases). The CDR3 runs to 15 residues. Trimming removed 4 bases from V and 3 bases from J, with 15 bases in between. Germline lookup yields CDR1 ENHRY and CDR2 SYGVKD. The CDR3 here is CAISASGGRDTEAFF. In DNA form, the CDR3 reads TGTGCCATCAGTGCGTCTGGGGGCAGGGACACTGAAGCTTTCTTT.

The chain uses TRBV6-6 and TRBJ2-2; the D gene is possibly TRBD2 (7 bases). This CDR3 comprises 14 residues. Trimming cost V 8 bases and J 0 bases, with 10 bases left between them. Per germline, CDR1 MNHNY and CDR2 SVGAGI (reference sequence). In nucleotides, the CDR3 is TGTGCCAGCCGAGGGGGGGCGAACACCGGGGAGCTGTTTTTT. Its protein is CASRGGANTGELFF.

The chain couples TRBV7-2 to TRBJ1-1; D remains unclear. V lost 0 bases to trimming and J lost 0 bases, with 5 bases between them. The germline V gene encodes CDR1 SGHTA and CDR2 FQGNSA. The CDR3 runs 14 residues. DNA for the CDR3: TGTGCCAGCAGCTTAGCCCCAATGAACACTGAAGCTTTCTTT. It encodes CASSLAPMNTEAFF.

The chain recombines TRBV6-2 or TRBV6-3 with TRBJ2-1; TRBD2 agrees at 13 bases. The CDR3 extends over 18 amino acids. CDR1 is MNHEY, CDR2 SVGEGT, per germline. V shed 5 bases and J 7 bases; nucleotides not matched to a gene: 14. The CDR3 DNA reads TGTGCCAGCAGTAAGGGACTAGCGGGACCCCGGGATGGGAATGAGCAGTTCTTC. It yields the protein CASSKGLAGPRDGNEQFF.

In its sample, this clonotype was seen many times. CDR3 protein: CASSLATSRNYGYTF. DNA for the CDR3: TGTGCCAGCAGCTTAGCGACTTCCAGGAACTATGGCTACACCTTC. This chain connects TRBV7-2 to TRBJ1-2; D uncertain. The CDR3 is made up of 15 amino acids. Germline values: CDR1 SGHTA, CDR2 FQGNSA. V lost 0 bases to trimming and J lost 2 bases, with 10 bases between them.

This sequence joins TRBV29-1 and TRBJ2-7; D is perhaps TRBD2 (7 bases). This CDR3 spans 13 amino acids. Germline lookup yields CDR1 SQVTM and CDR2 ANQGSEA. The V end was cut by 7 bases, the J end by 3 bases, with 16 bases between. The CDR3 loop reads CSAEGGGDYEQYF. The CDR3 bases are TGCAGCGCTGAGGGAGGGGGTGACTACGAGCAGTACTTC.

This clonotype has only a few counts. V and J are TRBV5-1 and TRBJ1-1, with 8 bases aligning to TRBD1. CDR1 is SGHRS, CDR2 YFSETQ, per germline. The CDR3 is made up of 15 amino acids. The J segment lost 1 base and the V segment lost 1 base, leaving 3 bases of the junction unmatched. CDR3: CASSLIGQGNTEAFF. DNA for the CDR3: TGCGCCAGCAGCTTGATTGGACAGGGGAACACTGAAGCTTTCTTT.

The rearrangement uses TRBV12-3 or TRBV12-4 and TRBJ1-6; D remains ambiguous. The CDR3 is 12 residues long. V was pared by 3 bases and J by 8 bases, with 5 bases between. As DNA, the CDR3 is TGTGCCAGCAGTTTTATGGATTCACCCCTCCACTTT. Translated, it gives CASSFMDSPLHF.

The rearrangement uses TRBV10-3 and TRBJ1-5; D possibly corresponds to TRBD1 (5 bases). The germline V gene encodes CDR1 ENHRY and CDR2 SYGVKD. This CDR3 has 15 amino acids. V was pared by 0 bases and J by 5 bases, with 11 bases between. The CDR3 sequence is CAISESSGRDQPQHF. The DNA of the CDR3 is TGTGCCATCAGTGAGTCGTCAGGGCGGGATCAGCCCCAGCATTTT.

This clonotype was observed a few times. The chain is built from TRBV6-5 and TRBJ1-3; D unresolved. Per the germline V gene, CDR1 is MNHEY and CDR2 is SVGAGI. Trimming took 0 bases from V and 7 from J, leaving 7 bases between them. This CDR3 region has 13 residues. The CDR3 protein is CASSYSGSNTIYF. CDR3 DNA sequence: TGTGCCAGCAGTTACTCGGGGTCGAACACCATATATTTT.

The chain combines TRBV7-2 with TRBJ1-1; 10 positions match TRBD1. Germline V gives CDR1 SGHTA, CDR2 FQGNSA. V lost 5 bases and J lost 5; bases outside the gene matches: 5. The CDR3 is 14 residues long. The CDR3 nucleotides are TGTGCCAGCAGCGTTGACAGGGGGCGGACTGAAGCTTTCTTT. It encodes CASSVDRGRTEAFF.

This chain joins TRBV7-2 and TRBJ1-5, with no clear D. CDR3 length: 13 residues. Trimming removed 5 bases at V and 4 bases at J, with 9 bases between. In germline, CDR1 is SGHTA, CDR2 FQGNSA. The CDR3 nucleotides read TGTGCCAGCAGCCGAACGATGAATCAGCCCCAGCATTTT. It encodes CASSRTMNQPQHF.

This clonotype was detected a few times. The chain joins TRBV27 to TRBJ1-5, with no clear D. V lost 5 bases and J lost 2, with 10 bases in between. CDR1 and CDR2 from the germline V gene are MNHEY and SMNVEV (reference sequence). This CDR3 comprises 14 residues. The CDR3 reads CASSSGAGNQPQHF. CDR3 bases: TGTGCCAGCAGTAGCGGTGCGGGCAATCAGCCCCAGCATTTT.

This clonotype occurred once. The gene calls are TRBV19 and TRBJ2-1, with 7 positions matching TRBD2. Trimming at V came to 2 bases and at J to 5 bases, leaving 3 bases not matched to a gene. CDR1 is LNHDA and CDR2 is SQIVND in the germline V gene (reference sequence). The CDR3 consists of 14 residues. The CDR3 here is CASSILAGNNEQFF. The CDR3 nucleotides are TGTGCCAGTAGTATATTAGCGGGTAACAATGAGCAGTTCTTC.